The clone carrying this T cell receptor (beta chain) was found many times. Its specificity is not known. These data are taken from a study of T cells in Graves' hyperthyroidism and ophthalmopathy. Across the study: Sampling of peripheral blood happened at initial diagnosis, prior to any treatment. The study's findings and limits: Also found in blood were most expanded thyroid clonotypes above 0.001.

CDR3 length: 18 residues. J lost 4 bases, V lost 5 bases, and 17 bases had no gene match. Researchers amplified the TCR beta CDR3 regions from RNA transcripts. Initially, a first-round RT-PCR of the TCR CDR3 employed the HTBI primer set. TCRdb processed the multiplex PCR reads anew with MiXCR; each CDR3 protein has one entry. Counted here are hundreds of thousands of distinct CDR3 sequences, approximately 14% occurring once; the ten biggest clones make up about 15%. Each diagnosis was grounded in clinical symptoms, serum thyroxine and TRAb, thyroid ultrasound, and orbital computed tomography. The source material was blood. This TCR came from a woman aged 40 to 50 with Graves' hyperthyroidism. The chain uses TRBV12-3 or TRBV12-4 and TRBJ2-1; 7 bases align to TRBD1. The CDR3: CASSPPGQKIRTYNEQFF. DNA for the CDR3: TGTGCCAGCAGTCCGCCGGGACAGAAGATACGGACATACAATGAGCAGTTCTTC.